Presented here are 29 T cell receptor beta chains from one specimen sequenced in a study of regulatory T cells in long-lasting Graves disease. CDR3 regions were amplified by Arm-PCR using iRepertoire HTBI primers to build TCR beta libraries. TCRdb reprocessed the multiplex PCR reads with MiXCR, giving one entry per CDR3 protein. The table includes 240,000 or so distinct CDR3 sequences, 20% detected once. Time point defined: newly diagnosed GD, antithyroid drugs for less than 3 months. From RNA extracted from PBMCs, the TCR library was made. Material: peripheral blood mononuclear cells (PBMCs), obtained at new diagnosis, from a patient treated with antithyroid drugs. The receptors come from a female donor with Graves disease.

Points on this clonotype: A read error may explain this, as a much larger clone is one base away. CDR3: CASSSGRELFPFPFF. The CDR3 DNA sequence: TGTGCCAGCAGCTCGGGCAGGGAATTGTTCCCGTTCCCGTTCTTC. This chain connects TRBV7-2 to TRBJ2-1; a weak D match, TRBD1 (5 bases). V was trimmed by 4 bases and J by 15 bases, leaving 25 bases between them. Germline V lookup: CDR1 SGHTA, CDR2 FQGNSA. There are 15 residues in the CDR3.

The V and J genes are TRBV30 and TRBJ2-7; tentative D call: TRBD1 (6 bases). Germline V gene sequence: CDR1 GTSNPN, CDR2 SVGIG (reference sequence). V was pared by 3 bases and J by 1 base, with 10 bases between. The length of the CDR3 is 13 residues. CDR3 sequence: CAWSDRLSYEQYF. The DNA for the CDR3 is TGTGCCTGGAGCGACAGGCTTTCCTACGAGCAGTACTTC.

The rearrangement links TRBV4-3 to TRBJ2-1, with no clear D. The V gene lost 0 bases and the J gene lost 9 bases, with 12 bases spanning the gap. Germline assignment: CDR1 LGHNA and CDR2 YSLEER. CDR3 length equals 14 residues. The CDR3 region is CASSQEGIWGEQFF. In DNA form, the CDR3 reads TGCGCCAGCAGCCAAGAAGGGATATGGGGTGAGCAGTTCTTC.

This clonotype has a count of ten or more. V is TRBV24-1 and J is TRBJ2-5; D remains unclear. The CDR3 sequence is 14 residues long. Deletions cut 1 base from V and 2 bases from J, with 7 bases between. The V gene's germline CDR1 is KGHDR and CDR2 SFDVKD. The CDR3 loop reads CATSDLGPQETQYF. DNA for the CDR3: TGTGCCACCAGTGATTTAGGGCCGCAAGAGACCCAGTACTTC.

This clonotype was observed at least ten times. The chain has TRBV20-1 and TRBJ2-1, with 10 bases fitting TRBD1. The V segment lost 6 bases and the J segment 7 bases; nucleotides outside the gene matches: 9. Germline V lookup: CDR1 DFQATT, CDR2 SNEGSKA (reference sequence). This CDR3 has 14 amino acids. The CDR3 protein is CSAPGQGQGNEQFF. CDR3 DNA sequence: TGCAGTGCCCCGGGACAGGGGCAGGGAAATGAGCAGTTCTTC.

The chain has TRBV9 and TRBJ1-2; the D gene is possibly TRBD1 (6 bases). The CDR3 is made up of 15 amino acids. CDR1 is SGDLS, CDR2 YYNGEE, per germline. V lost 0 bases and J 4 bases, leaving 13 bases between the germline ends. The CDR3 sequence is CASSVAGQGPYGYTF. DNA for the CDR3: TGTGCCAGCAGCGTAGCTGGTCAGGGGCCCTATGGCTACACCTTC.

Regarding this clonotype: A much larger clone differs from this one at a single base, so this may be a read error. The chain is built from TRBV3-1 and TRBJ2-3; D unresolved. The DNA matches TRBJ1-5 better at its end, which makes the J call doubtful. The CDR3 has 11 amino acids. Germline values: CDR1 LGHDT, CDR2 YNNKEL (reference sequence). The CDR3 DNA follows: TGTGCCAGCAGCCAGCAGTCGACGCAGCATTTT. Translated, it gives CASSQQSTQHF.

About this clonotype: With a much larger clone just one base away, this may be a read error. This chain joins TRBV7-9 and TRBJ2-7, with a possible D match to TRBD2 (6 bases). The germline V and J ends were trimmed by 2 bases and 7 bases, with 12 bases remaining between them. The CDR3 loop spans 13 amino acids. Germline V gene lookup returns CDR1 SEHNR and CDR2 FQNEAQ (reference sequence). Here the CDR3 reads CASSLQGAGEQYF. The CDR3 DNA follows: TGTGCCAGCAGCTTACAGGGCGCGGGGGAGCAGTACTTC.

This clonotype was found many times. The chain has TRBV7-9 and TRBJ2-7; tentatively, D is TRBD1 (5 bases). There are 12 residues in the CDR3. Germline V gene sequence: CDR1 SEHNR, CDR2 FQNEAQ (reference sequence). Trimming shortened V by 5 bases and J by 6 bases, and 11 bases separated the two germline ends. CDR3 amino acids: CASSRTSSEQYF. CDR3 nucleotides: TGTGCCAGCAGCCGGACATCAAGCGAGCAGTACTTC. The full variable domain, in which reference TRBV7-9 and TRBJ2-7 provide the parts outside the CDR3, is DTGVSQNPRHKITKRGQNVTFRCDPISEHNRLYWYRQTLGQGPEFLTYFQNEAQLEKSRLLSDRFSAERPKGSFSTLEIQRTEQGDSAMYLCASSRTSSEQYFGPGTRLTVT.

This clonotype occurred a few times. The gene calls are TRBV19 and TRBJ2-1; weak D call: TRBD2 (7 bases). The CDR3 spans 17 residues. Germline CDR1 and CDR2: LNHDA and SQIVND (reference sequence). Trimming left V 4 bases short and J 8 bases short, with 24 bases between. The CDR3 DNA reads TGTGCCAGTAGTACCCCCATCTGGGGGAGGGGGTGGCATGAGCAGTTCTTC. The encoded protein is CASSTPIWGRGWHEQFF.

This clonotype showed up many times. The J gene is TRBJ1-1, the V gene TRBV16; the D is unclear. The CDR3 covers 13 residues. The ends were cut back, 2 bases at V and 2 bases at J, with 6 bases in the middle. The germline V gene has CDR1 KGHSY and CDR2 FQNENV. The CDR3 loop is CASSQLINTEAFF. CDR3 sequence (DNA): TGTGCCAGCAGCCAACTCATAAACACTGAAGCTTTCTTT.

For this clonotype: The junction departs from germline at one end; a sequencing error may be responsible. The chain carries TRBV11-3 and TRBJ1-4, with 10 positions matching TRBD1. The CDR3 consists of 14 residues. The germline V gene has CDR1 SGHNT and CDR2 YENEEA. CDR3 bases: TGTGCCAGCAGGTTCGGGACAGGGGACGAAAAACTGTCTTTT. Protein: CASRFGTGDEKLSF.

This clonotype was detected only a few times. V gene TRBV9 combines with J gene TRBJ2-1; TRBD2 is a possible D gene (5 bases). This CDR3 has 15 amino acids. The V end lost 0 bases, the J end lost 7 bases, and 14 bases lay between the germline ends. Germline V lookup: CDR1 SGDLS, CDR2 YYNGEE. The DNA for the CDR3 is TGTGCCAGCAGCGTAGGGACTCCGACTCGGAATGAGCAGTTCTTC. This codes for CASSVGTPTRNEQFF. The complete variable domain, with remaining parts taken from reference TRBV9 and TRBJ2-1, reads DSGVTQTPKHLITATGQRVTLRCSPRSGDLSVYWYQQSLDQGLQFLIQYYNGEERAKGNILERFSAQQFPDLHSELNLSSLELGDSALYFCASSVGTPTRNEQFFGPGTRLTVL.

The chain employs TRBV4-3 and TRBJ1-4; the D is unclear. CDR3 length equals 18 residues. V lost 1 base to trimming and J lost 2 bases, with 17 bases between them. Germline CDR1 is LGHNA and CDR2 is YSLEER. The CDR3 sequence: CASSQGGHGEKTNEKLFF. The CDR3 DNA sequence: TGCGCCAGCAGCCAAGGAGGTCACGGGGAGAAGACTAATGAAAAACTGTTTTTT.

As for this clonotype: Since a far larger clone is one base different, this is likely a read error. The chain carries TRBV11-2 and TRBJ2-1; tentative D call: TRBD1 (6 bases). The J call may be mistaken, given a closer DNA end match to TRBJ2-5. The V gene's germline CDR1 is SGHAT and CDR2 FQNNGV. The CDR3 spans 13 residues. The CDR3 reads CASSNTGLEIQYF. The CDR3 coding sequence is TGTGCCAGCAGCAACACAGGGTTGGAGATCCAGTACTTC.

Many counts were recorded for this clonotype. The gene calls are TRBV7-2 and TRBJ1-5, with a possible D match to TRBD1 (5 bases). The CDR3 is 16 amino acids. V was pared by 0 bases and J by 5 bases, with 14 bases between. Germline V lookup: CDR1 SGHTA, CDR2 FQGNSA. DNA for the CDR3: TGTGCCAGCAGCTTAGCGCCCGATGGGGCCTATCAGCCCCAGCATTTT. It encodes CASSLAPDGAYQPQHF.

This chain links TRBV6-1 with TRBJ2-1; D uncertain. Germline V gene sequence: CDR1 MNHNS, CDR2 SASEGT. Trimming left V 2 bases short and J 8 bases short, with 4 bases between. CDR3 size: 11 residues. The CDR3 sequence: CASSEWDEQFF. CDR3 DNA sequence: TGTGCCAGCAGTGAATGGGATGAGCAGTTCTTC.

This clonotype was counted at least ten times. The CDR3 DNA reads as TGTGCCATCAGTGAGTCGGGACCGGGACAGGGTCCCGGGGAGCTGTTTTTT. As protein: CAISESGPGQGPGELFF. The chain employs TRBV10-3 and TRBJ2-2; 9 positions agree with TRBD1. The CDR3 consists of 17 residues. Per germline, CDR1 ENHRY and CDR2 SYGVKD. Trimming cost V 0 bases and J 6 bases; bases outside gene matches: 8.

This clonotype appeared many times. The CDR3 bases are TGTGCCATCCGGGACAGCCGACGCGAGCAGTACTTC. Protein product: CAIRDSRREQYF. The chain carries TRBV10-3 and TRBJ2-7; 7 bases line up with TRBD1. This CDR3 region has 12 residues. Germline V gene data show CDR1 as ENHRY and CDR2 as SYGVKD. With V trimmed by 8 bases and J by 6 bases, 7 bases remained unmatched.

In its sample, this clonotype was seen a few times. The chain links TRBV2 to TRBJ2-4; 7 bases agree with TRBD1. The trim removed 8 bases at V and 8 bases at J, leaving 9 bases unmatched. The CDR3 sequence is 13 residues long. Germline assignment: CDR1 SNHLY and CDR2 FYNNEI. The CDR3 DNA sequence: TGTGCCAGCCTGTGGTCCCAGGGGGACATTCAGTACTTC. Protein: CASLWSQGDIQYF.

The rearrangement uses TRBV5-1 and TRBJ1-3; no clear D gene. Germline V CDR1 and CDR2: SGHRS, YFSETQ. The V end lost 0 bases, the J end lost 0 bases, and 7 bases lay between the germline ends. The CDR3 loop spans 15 amino acids. CDR3: CASSLGVISGNTIYF. The DNA of the CDR3 is TGCGCCAGCAGCTTGGGAGTTATCTCTGGAAACACCATATATTTT.

This sequence joins TRBV7-9 and TRBJ2-3; no firm D call. V lost 5 bases to trimming and J lost 1 base, with 16 bases between them. The germline CDR1 and CDR2 sequences are SEHNR and FQNEAQ (reference sequence). The CDR3 extends over 16 amino acids. CDR3 region: CASSTRPIPGTDTQYF. CDR3 nucleotide sequence: TGTGCCAGCAGCACACGCCCGATTCCGGGCACAGATACGCAGTATTTT.

This clonotype has a count of ten or more. J is TRBJ1-2 and V is TRBV24-1; tentative D call: TRBD1 (5 bases). The CDR3 sequence is 13 residues long. The ends were cut back, 3 bases at V and 8 bases at J, with 12 bases in the middle. The germline V gene has CDR1 KGHDR and CDR2 SFDVKD. The CDR3 here is CATSDPRDRGYTF. The CDR3 nucleotides are TGTGCCACCAGTGATCCCAGGGATAGGGGCTACACCTTC.

J is TRBJ2-5 and V is TRBV6-1; the D gene is possibly TRBD1 (5 bases). The V gene lost 5 bases and the J gene lost 5 bases, with 15 bases spanning the gap. This CDR3 spans 14 amino acids. From germline, CDR1 is MNHNS and CDR2 SASEGT. CDR3 DNA: TGTGCCAGCAGTTACCTCAGGGTGACGGAGACCCAGTACTTC. This encodes CASSYLRVTETQYF.

CDR3 coding DNA: TGTGCCAGCAGCCCGCGGCGTTCGAACACCGGGGAGCTGTTTTTT. This encodes CASSPRRSNTGELFF. V is TRBV7-3 and J is TRBJ2-2; D uncertain. Germline V gene lookup returns CDR1 SGHTA and CDR2 FQGTGA. The CDR3 has 15 amino acids. Trimming took 5 bases from V and 0 from J, leaving 10 bases between them.

In this sample, this clonotype turned up many times. Here the CDR3 reads CAINRQGEAFF. CDR3 nucleotides: TGTGCCATCAATCGACAGGGCGAGGCTTTCTTT. The rearrangement uses TRBV10-3 and TRBJ1-1; TRBD1 agrees at 7 bases. With 7 bases clipped from V and 11 bases from J, the junction kept 7 bases outside the gene matches. The CDR3 has 11 residues. CDR1 is ENHRY and CDR2 is SYGVKD in the germline V gene.

This clonotype was recorded at least ten times. The gene calls are TRBV18 and TRBJ2-1; TRBD2 agrees at 9 bases. CDR1 is KGHSH and CDR2 is LQKENI in the germline V gene. Losses at the gene ends were 3 bases for V and 7 bases for J; bases not matched to a gene: 7. The CDR3 is made up of 15 amino acids. CDR3 sequence: CASSPVAGELNEQFF. Written as DNA, the CDR3 is TGTGCCAGCTCACCCGTAGCGGGAGAATTAAATGAGCAGTTCTTC.

The chain carries TRBV6-5 and TRBJ1-5; the D is unclear. Germline loops: CDR1 MNHEY, CDR2 SVGAGI. The CDR3 extends over 14 amino acids. V dropped 2 bases and J dropped 5 bases, with 10 bases sitting between them. CDR3 in DNA: TGTGCCAGCAGTTACATGGGAACCCATCAGCCCCAGCATTTT. Its protein is CASSYMGTHQPQHF.

In this sample, this clonotype turned up a few times. The chain uses TRBV19 and TRBJ2-1; D possibly uses TRBD1 or TRBD2 (5 bases each). The CDR3 runs 13 residues. Trimming left V 5 bases short and J 6 bases short, with 11 bases between. The germline CDR1 and CDR2 sequences are LNHDA and SQIVND (reference sequence). The CDR3 region is CASSPGTVNEQFF. The CDR3 nucleotides are TGTGCCAGTAGTCCCGGGACCGTCAATGAGCAGTTCTTC.